This T cell receptor (beta chain) was recovered during a study of beta chain features in type 1 diabetes. On the study more broadly: Across the samples, approximately 110,000,000 sorted cells were examined in total.

Expressed TCRB transcripts were sequenced because the entire RNA isolate underwent reverse transcription. Here immunoSEQ multiplex PCR was the method, and the copy in TCRdb shows in-frame clones only, minus some. The profile shows 150,000 to 200,000 clones, roughly 8% of them singletons. This clone occurred a few times. Antigen specificity is unknown. Notes on the study in general: Moderate but significant shortening of TCRB CDR3s was recorded in all four CD4+ subsets from Type 1 diabetes patients. Naive, central memory and regulatory TCRB repertoires appeared more similar among patients than healthy donors.

Sequences were obtained from central memory CD4+ T cells from blood. The source of this sequence is a young man with type 1 diabetes.

CDR3 loop: CAIRLANTDTQYF. In DNA form, the CDR3 reads TGTGCCATCAGACTAGCGAACACAGATACGCAGTATTTT. The chain has TRBV10-3 and TRBJ2-3; 7 positions match TRBD2. The length of the CDR3 is 13 residues. V lost 6 bases to trimming and J lost 2 bases; unmatched junction nucleotides: 2. Germline V gene lookup returns CDR1 ENHRY and CDR2 SYGVKD.